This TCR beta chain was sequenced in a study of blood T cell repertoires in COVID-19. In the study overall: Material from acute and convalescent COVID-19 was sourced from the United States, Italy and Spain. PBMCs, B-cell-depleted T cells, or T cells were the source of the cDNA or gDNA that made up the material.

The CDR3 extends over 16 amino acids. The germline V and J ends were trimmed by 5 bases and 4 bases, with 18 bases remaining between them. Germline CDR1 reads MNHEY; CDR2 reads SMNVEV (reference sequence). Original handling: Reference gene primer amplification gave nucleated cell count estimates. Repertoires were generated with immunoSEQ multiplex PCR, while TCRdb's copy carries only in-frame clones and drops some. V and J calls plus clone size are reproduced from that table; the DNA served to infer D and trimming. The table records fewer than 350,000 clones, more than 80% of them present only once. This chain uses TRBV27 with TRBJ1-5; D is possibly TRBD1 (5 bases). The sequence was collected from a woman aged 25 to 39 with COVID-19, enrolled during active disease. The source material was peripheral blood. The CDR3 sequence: CASSPTRQGENQPQHF. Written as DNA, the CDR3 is TGTGCCAGCAGTCCCACCCGGCAGGGTGAGAATCAGCCCCAGCATTTT.